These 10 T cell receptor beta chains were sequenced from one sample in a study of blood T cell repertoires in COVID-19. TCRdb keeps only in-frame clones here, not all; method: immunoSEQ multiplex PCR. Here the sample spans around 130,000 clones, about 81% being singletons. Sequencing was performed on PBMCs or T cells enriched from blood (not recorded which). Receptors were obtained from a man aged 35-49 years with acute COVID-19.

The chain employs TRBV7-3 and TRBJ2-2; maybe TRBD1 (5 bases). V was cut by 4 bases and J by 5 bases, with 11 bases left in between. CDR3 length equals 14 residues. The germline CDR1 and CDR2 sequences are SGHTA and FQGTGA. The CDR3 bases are TGTGCCAGCAGCTCAGGGTCCCTTACCGGGGAGCTGTTTTTT. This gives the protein CASSSGSLTGELFF.

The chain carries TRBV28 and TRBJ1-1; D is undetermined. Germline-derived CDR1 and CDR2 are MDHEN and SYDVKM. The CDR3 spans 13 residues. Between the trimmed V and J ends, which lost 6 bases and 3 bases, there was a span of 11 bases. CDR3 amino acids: CASSRSTDTEAFF. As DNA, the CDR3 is TGTGCCAGCAGCCGATCCACGGACACTGAAGCTTTCTTT.

CDR3 DNA sequence: TGCAGCGTTGAACGGGGGGCTGGGACTGAAGCTTTCTTT. It specifies CSVERGAGTEAFF. The chain employs TRBV29-1 and TRBJ1-1, with D tentatively TRBD1 (6 bases). The CDR3 is 13 residues long. Trimming shortened V by 2 bases and J by 5 bases, and 12 bases separated the two germline ends. Germline loops: CDR1 SQVTM, CDR2 ANQGSEA.

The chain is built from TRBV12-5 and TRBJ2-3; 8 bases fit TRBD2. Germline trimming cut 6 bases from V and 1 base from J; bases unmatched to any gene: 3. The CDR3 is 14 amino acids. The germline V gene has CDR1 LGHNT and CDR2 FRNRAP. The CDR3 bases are TGTGCTAGTGGATTAGCGGGGCGCACAGATACGCAGTATTTT. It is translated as CASGLAGRTDTQYF.

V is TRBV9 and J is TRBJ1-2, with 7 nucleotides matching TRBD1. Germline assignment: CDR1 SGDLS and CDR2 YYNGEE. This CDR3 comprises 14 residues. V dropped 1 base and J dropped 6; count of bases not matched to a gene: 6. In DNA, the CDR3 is TGTGCCAGCAGCGTATCAACACAGGGGCATGGCTACACCTTC. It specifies CASSVSTQGHGYTF.

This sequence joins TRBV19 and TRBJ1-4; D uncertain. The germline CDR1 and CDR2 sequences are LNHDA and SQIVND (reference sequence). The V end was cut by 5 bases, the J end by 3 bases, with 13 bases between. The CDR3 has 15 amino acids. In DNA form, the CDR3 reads TGTGCCAGTAGTTATGCCGGGTTTCCTAATGAAAAACTGTTTTTT. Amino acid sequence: CASSYAGFPNEKLFF.

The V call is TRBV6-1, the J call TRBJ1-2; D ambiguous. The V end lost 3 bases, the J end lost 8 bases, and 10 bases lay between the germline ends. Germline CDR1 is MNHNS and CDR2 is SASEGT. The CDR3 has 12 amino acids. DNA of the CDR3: TGTGCCAGCAGTGACCAGGTCCGCGGCTACACCTTC. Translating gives CASSDQVRGYTF.

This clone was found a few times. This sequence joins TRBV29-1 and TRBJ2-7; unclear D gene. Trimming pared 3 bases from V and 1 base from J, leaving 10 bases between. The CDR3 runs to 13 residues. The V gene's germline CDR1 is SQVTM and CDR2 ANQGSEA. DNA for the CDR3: TGCAGCGTTGATAATGGCGGTTCCTACGAGCAGTACTTC. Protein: CSVDNGGSYEQYF.

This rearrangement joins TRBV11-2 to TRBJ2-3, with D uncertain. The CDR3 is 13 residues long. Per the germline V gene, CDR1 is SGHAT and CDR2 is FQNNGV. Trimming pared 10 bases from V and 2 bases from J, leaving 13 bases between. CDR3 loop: CATKTGATDTQYF. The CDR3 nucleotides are TGTGCCACCAAAACCGGAGCCACAGATACGCAGTATTTT.

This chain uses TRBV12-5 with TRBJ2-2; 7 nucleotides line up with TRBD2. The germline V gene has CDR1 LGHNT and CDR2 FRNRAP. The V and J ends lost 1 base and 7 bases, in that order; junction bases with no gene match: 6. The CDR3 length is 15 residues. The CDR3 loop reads CASGLGGGHFGELFF. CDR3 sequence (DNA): TGTGCTAGTGGTTTGGGCGGGGGTCATTTCGGGGAGCTGTTTTTT.